Listed here is a single T cell receptor beta chain. Antigen specificity is unknown. The Oncomine TCR Beta short-read assay was what sequenced the DNA obtained from cultured CD4+ T cells. Using its own MiXCR run on the PCR reads, TCRdb lists one record per CDR3 protein. The sample yields roughly 8,900 distinct CDR3 sequences, 45% seen once. The sample is drawn from a study of vaccination and CD4 T cells after COVID-19. Study in general: Testing by nasal swab PCR showed convalescent patients to be SARS-CoV-2 positive; about 10 were mild and one was severe.

Treatment noted: 10-day PBMC culture with coronavirus spike peptide pools or control peptides (ViraFEST assay). Recorded positive PCR dates fall between March and December 2020, preceding US Alpha, Beta and Delta variants. The medium had half its volume replaced with fresh IL-2 medium on days 3 and 7. Germline values: CDR1 MNHEY, CDR2 SMNVEV (reference sequence). There are 17 residues in the CDR3. After removal of 7 bases from V and 7 bases from J, the junction contained 16 bases not matched to a gene. The receptor's source is a human donor who had recovered from COVID-19. Sequenced: CD4+ T cells from blood, cultured in vitro. The rearrangement joins TRBV27 to TRBJ1-2; 12 bases are shared with TRBD1. The CDR3 coding sequence is TGTGCCAGCATCAAAACCGGGACAGGGGGCGTAGGGTCTGGCTACACCTTC. Translation: CASIKTGTGGVGSGYTF.